This TCR beta chain stems from a study of response to subunit inactivated influenza vaccine. Findings of the study overall: A suggestion made by the authors is that each seasonal influenza vaccination recruits few new T cells.

Details on this clonotype: The antigen is not known.

One entry per CDR3 protein results from TCRdb running MiXCR on the RT-PCR reads. Among roughly 500,000 distinct CDR3 sequences listed, approximately 24% were seen once. V was pared by 2 bases and J by 0 bases, with 11 bases between. The CDR3 has 16 amino acids. Germline V CDR1 and CDR2: MNHEY, SMNVEV (reference sequence). Sample: CD4+ T cells sorted from PBMCs, taken more than 4 days after vaccination. The receptor comes from a man in his fifties or sixties who received an inactivated influenza vaccine. This rearrangement joins TRBV27 to TRBJ2-4, with D possibly matching TRBD2 (5 bases). In nucleotides, the CDR3 is TGTGCCAGCAGTTTAGAGTGGCGGGCAGCCAAAAACATTCAGTACTTC. It specifies CASSLEWRAAKNIQYF.